This TCR beta chain was sequenced during a study of cytomegalovirus exposure and HLA in healthy donors. Donors showed nominal health when sampled, although they likely had unrecorded immune exposures. On this clone: Its antigen is currently unknown.

The germline V and J ends were trimmed by 0 bases and 7 bases, with 15 bases remaining between them. The CDR3 sequence is 15 residues long. Germline loops: CDR1 LGHNA, CDR2 YSLEER. The PCR used 60 Vbeta and 13 Jbeta primers. The assay was immunoSEQ multiplex PCR, and TCRdb's table has in-frame clones only and misses some. Of about 120,000 clones in the sample, around 62% were seen once. General study findings and limits: As a later analysis showed, a missense DCLRE1C variant was linked to trimming of TCR beta V- and J-genes.

This clonotype originated in a woman between 35 and 50 years old in good health and CMV-seropositive. The sequencing sample was made of PBMCs. The chain recombines TRBV4-3 with TRBJ1-2; D not resolved. The CDR3 nucleotides read TGCGCCAGCAGCCAAGATGGGCGCACCAGTGGTGGCTACACCTTC. Translating it yields CASSQDGRTSGGYTF.